A single sample gave rise to the 20 T cell receptor beta chains below, sequenced in a study of cytomegalovirus exposure and HLA in healthy donors. PCR used 60 Vbeta primers and 13 Jbeta primers. The protocol was immunoSEQ multiplex PCR, while the TCRdb copy is restricted to in-frame clones and leaves out a portion. The table lists about 140,000 clones, 76% of them singletons. The specimen sequenced was PBMCs. These receptors were collected from a man aged 40-49 years in good health and CMV-seronegative.

The chain joins TRBV29-1 to TRBJ2-7; perhaps TRBD1 as D (8 bases). There are 15 residues in the CDR3. The V and J ends lost 2 bases and 2 bases respectively, with 16 bases between them. Germline lookup yields CDR1 SQVTM and CDR2 ANQGSEA. In DNA form, the CDR3 reads TGCAGCGTTGAACAGGGGGGGACAGGAACCTACGAGCAGTACTTC. Residues: CSVEQGGTGTYEQYF.

The J gene is TRBJ2-4, the V gene TRBV6-5; D is possibly TRBD1 (5 bases). The CDR3 has 15 amino acids. The germline CDR1 and CDR2 sequences are MNHEY and SVGAGI. V lost 5 bases and J 0 bases, leaving 11 bases between the germline ends. The CDR3 is CASSTSTVAKNIQYF. The CDR3 bases are TGTGCCAGCAGTACATCGACAGTAGCCAAAAACATTCAGTACTTC.

This chain connects TRBV7-8 to TRBJ1-6, with 7 bases identical to TRBD1. CDR1 and CDR2 (germline): SGHVS, FQNEAQ. The CDR3 extends over 14 amino acids. The junction had 5 bases not matched to a gene; V was cut back by 8 bases and J by 4 bases. CDR3 coding DNA: TGTGCCAGCCAGGGGGTAATATATAATTCACCCCTCCACTTT. Translated, it gives CASQGVIYNSPLHF.

This chain joins TRBV10-3 and TRBJ1-1; the D gene is possibly TRBD1 (5 bases). Germline CDR1 reads ENHRY; CDR2 reads SYGVKD. The CDR3 loop spans 13 amino acids. With 6 bases removed from V and 5 bases from J, the gap between germline ends came to 13 bases. The CDR3 DNA follows: TGTGCCATCAGGGATTTGGGGGGGACTGAAGCTTTCTTT. Protein product: CAIRDLGGTEAFF.

V gene TRBV5-1 combines with J gene TRBJ2-3, with 8 bases identical to TRBD2. Trimming removed 4 bases from V and 0 bases from J; junction bases left unmatched: 1. Germline loops: CDR1 SGHRS, CDR2 YFSETQ. There are 14 residues in the CDR3. The CDR3 is CASSPGGSTDTQYF. CDR3 DNA: TGCGCCAGCAGCCCGGGGGGGAGCACAGATACGCAGTATTTT.

The chain is built from TRBV11-2 and TRBJ1-2; 7 bases fit TRBD1. The J segment lost 4 bases and the V segment lost 5 bases, leaving 10 bases of the junction unmatched. Germline V gives CDR1 SGHAT, CDR2 FQNNGV. The CDR3 consists of 15 residues. CDR3 in DNA: TGTGCCAGCAGCGCCCAAGACAGGGCTGTCTATGGCTACACCTTC. Amino acids: CASSAQDRAVYGYTF.

This clone was detected a few times. CDR3 coding DNA: TGTGCCAGTACTCTATCGGTAACCTCGCCCCAGCATTTT. Protein: CASTLSVTSPQHF. This chain uses TRBV19 with TRBJ1-5; D gene ambiguous. The CDR3 consists of 13 residues. V shed 7 bases and J shed 9 bases, with 16 bases lying between them. The germline CDR1 and CDR2 sequences are LNHDA and SQIVND (reference sequence).

The chain recombines TRBV2 with TRBJ2-7; the D gene is possibly TRBD1 (6 bases). The V gene lost 7 bases and the J gene lost 3 bases, with 19 bases spanning the gap. CDR1 is SNHLY and CDR2 is FYNNEI in the germline V gene. The CDR3 spans 15 residues. CDR3 amino acids: CASKDPTGAYYEQYF. The DNA for the CDR3 is TGTGCCAGCAAGGACCCGACAGGAGCATACTACGAGCAGTACTTC.

The rearrangement joins TRBV6-5 to TRBJ2-3, with D maybe TRBD2 (5 bases). Trimming shortened V by 7 bases and J by 3 bases, and 11 bases separated the two germline ends. Per the germline V gene, CDR1 is MNHEY and CDR2 is SVGAGI. The CDR3 is 13 residues long. The CDR3 DNA reads TGTGCCAGCACCGGGGTATGGACAGATACGCAGTATTTT. It codes for CASTGVWTDTQYF.

The rearrangement links TRBV9 to TRBJ2-5; 9 bases fit TRBD2. The CDR3 runs 15 residues. Per the germline V gene, CDR1 is SGDLS and CDR2 is YYNGEE. J lost 4 bases, V lost 3 bases, and 7 bases had no gene match. The CDR3 is CASSGPGTSRETQYF. Here the CDR3 DNA reads TGTGCCAGCAGCGGACCCGGGACTAGCAGAGAGACCCAGTACTTC.

The chain combines TRBV5-1 with TRBJ1-1, with a weak D call TRBD1 (6 bases). There are 15 residues in the CDR3. The V gene's germline CDR1 is SGHRS and CDR2 YFSETQ. Trimming stripped 4 bases from V and 0 bases from J, with 13 bases between. In DNA, the CDR3 is TGCGCCAGCAGCGAGTCCCAGGGGTTGAACACTGAAGCTTTCTTT. Protein sequence: CASSESQGLNTEAFF.

The chain employs TRBV5-4 and TRBJ1-1; no firm D call. The CDR3 is 13 amino acids. V was clipped by 0 bases and J by 2 bases, with 5 bases between them. CDR1 is SGHNT, CDR2 YYREEE, per germline (reference sequence). CDR3 protein: CASSLAGNTEAFF. DNA for the CDR3: TGTGCCAGCAGCTTGGCGGGAAACACTGAAGCTTTCTTT. The full variable domain, its missing parts supplied by reference TRBV5-4 and TRBJ1-1, is ETGVTQSPTHLIKTRGQQVTLRCSSQSGHNTVSWYQQALGQGPQFIFQYYREEENGRGNFPPRFSGLQFPNYSSELNVNALELDDSALYLCASSLAGNTEAFFGQGTRLTVV.

The chain links TRBV28 to TRBJ1-1; D is possibly TRBD1 (6 bases). Trimming took off 7 bases at V and 6 bases at J, with 18 bases between the two ends. The CDR3 contains 14 residues. Germline CDR1 is MDHEN and CDR2 is SYDVKM. The CDR3 is CASNPGGRGAEAFF. The CDR3, as DNA: TGTGCCAGCAACCCGGGGGGGCGGGGGGCTGAAGCTTTCTTT.

The sample holds a few counts of this clone. The chain couples TRBV20-1 to TRBJ2-5; the match to TRBD2 covers 7 bases. Germline CDR1 DFQATT, CDR2 SNEGSKA (reference sequence). The CDR3 sequence is 11 residues long. V dropped 8 bases and J dropped 5; count of bases not matched to a gene: 5. In DNA, the CDR3 is TGCAGTTGGGGGGGGTTTGAGACCCAGTACTTC. Translating gives CSWGGFETQYF.

This clone was detected only once. The chain joins TRBV5-1 to TRBJ2-7; 7 nucleotides line up with TRBD1. There are 15 residues in the CDR3. CDR1 is SGHRS, CDR2 YFSETQ, per germline. V gave up 4 bases and J gave up 5 bases; unmatched junction bases: 12. DNA of the CDR3: TGCGCCAGCAGCCCCCGACAGGGTCCCAGGGACGAGCAGTACTTC. It codes for CASSPRQGPRDEQYF.

The rearrangement links TRBV6-6 to TRBJ2-7; D is unclear. Germline V gene lookup returns CDR1 MNHNY and CDR2 SVGAGI (reference sequence). Trimming took off 6 bases at V and 2 bases at J, with 14 bases between the two ends. The CDR3 spans 14 residues. The CDR3 nucleotides are TGTGCCAGCAGCCCTAGACTGGAGACCTACGAGCAGTACTTC. It is translated as CASSPRLETYEQYF.

V and J are TRBV6-5 and TRBJ1-4; D is uncertain. Trimming shortened V by 7 bases and J by 4 bases, and 13 bases separated the two germline ends. The germline V gene has CDR1 MNHEY and CDR2 SVGAGI. The length of the CDR3 is 14 residues. The CDR3 here is CASTSRNFNEKLFF. CDR3 sequence (DNA): TGTGCCAGCACCTCGCGGAACTTTAATGAAAAACTGTTTTTT.

The chain uses TRBV7-9 and TRBJ2-5; perhaps TRBD1 as D (5 bases). The CDR3 contains 14 residues. Per germline, CDR1 SEHNR and CDR2 FQNEAQ (reference sequence). V lost 4 bases and J lost 4, with 13 bases in between. CDR3 sequence (DNA): TGTGCCAGCAGCTCAAGGGCAGGGCCAGAGACCCAGTACTTC. This sequence encodes CASSSRAGPETQYF.

The gene calls are TRBV6-4 and TRBJ2-1; D is perhaps TRBD2 (7 bases). The CDR3 extends over 15 amino acids. Germline V gives CDR1 MRHNA, CDR2 SNTAGT. Trimming stripped 3 bases from V and 2 bases from J, with 11 bases between. This CDR3 is CASSEWGGAYNEQFF. DNA of the CDR3: TGTGCCAGCAGTGAATGGGGGGGCGCCTACAATGAGCAGTTCTTC.

This clone occurred a few times. This CDR3 reads CAISELAGVGNEQFF. In DNA form, the CDR3 reads TGTGCCATCAGTGAACTAGCGGGAGTTGGCAATGAGCAGTTCTTC. The chain has TRBV10-3 and TRBJ2-1; 11 bases align to TRBD2. Germline values: CDR1 ENHRY, CDR2 SYGVKD. This CDR3 spans 15 amino acids. V lost 3 bases, J lost 6 bases, and 4 bases stayed unmatched.